The entry that follows covers one TCR beta chain sequence. The data derive from a study of blood T cell repertoires in COVID-19. Whole-study context: COVID-19 samples collected from the United States, Italy and Spain covered acute and convalescent phases. T cells, B-cell-depleted T cells, or PBMCs provided the cDNA or gDNA that served as material.

Original data processing: Using reference gene primer amplification, nucleated cell counts were estimated. This table comes from immunoSEQ multiplex PCR, and its TCRdb copy is limited to in-frame clones, with some not included. D and trimming come from the DNA, and the V and J calls and clone size come from that table. Found here are under 150,000 clones, 80% to 90% of them singletons; the top ten hold about 8%. The V end was cut by 0 bases, the J end by 0 bases, with 8 bases between. The CDR3 is made up of 15 amino acids. Per the germline V gene, CDR1 is SGHNT and CDR2 is YYREEE (reference sequence).

Material: peripheral blood. This receptor was taken from an older woman with COVID-19, enrolled during active disease. This chain joins TRBV5-4 and TRBJ2-3, with D unclear. For the CDR3, the DNA is TGTGCCAGCAGCTTGGACAGAACTAGCACAGATACGCAGTATTTT. Its translation is CASSLDRTSTDTQYF.